A single sample gave rise to the 9 T cell receptor beta chains below, sequenced in a study of identical twins. TCRdb re-analysed the 5' RACE reads in MiXCR, keeping a single row per CDR3 protein. The table lists about 1.7 million distinct CDR3 sequences, roughly a third of them singletons. The sample was cord blood. These receptors came from a newborn girl in good health.

V is TRBV12-3 or TRBV12-4 and J is TRBJ2-7; the match to TRBD2 covers 12 bases. The CDR3 is 16 amino acids. After removal of 1 base from V and 2 bases from J, the junction contained 3 bases not matched to a gene. The chain's CDR3 is CASSLGLAGDAYEQYF. Here the CDR3 DNA reads TGTGCCAGCAGTTTAGGACTAGCGGGAGACGCCTACGAGCAGTACTTC.

This chain's CDR3 is CSARDLGLGLGRTQYF. In DNA, the CDR3 is TGCAGTGCTAGAGATCTCGGCCTAGGCTTGGGTCGGACCCAGTACTTC. The V and J genes are TRBV20-1 and TRBJ2-5; no reliable D call. The CDR3 contains 16 residues. The germline V and J ends were trimmed by 0 bases and 7 bases, with 21 bases remaining between them. Germline loops: CDR1 DFQATT, CDR2 SNEGSKA (reference sequence).

This clonotype appeared a few times. The junction differs from germline at one of its ends, possibly a read error. V is TRBV10-2 and J is TRBJ2-4; D gene uncertain. The J call is doubtful: the DNA matches TRBJ2-5 better. The CDR3 is 13 amino acids. Germline lookup yields CDR1 WSHSY and CDR2 SAAADI. CDR3 residues: CASCDEQSETQYF. DNA of the CDR3: TGCGCCAGCTGTGACGAGCAGTCGGAGACCCAGTACTTC.

This rearrangement joins TRBV6-2 or TRBV6-3 to TRBJ2-1; unclear D gene. This CDR3 comprises 13 residues. V lost 7 bases to trimming and J lost 13 bases, with 20 bases between them. Germline CDR1 reads MNHEY; CDR2 reads SVGEGT. CDR3 in DNA: TGTGCCAGCACCCAAACCCTGACCCAGACCCAGTTCTTC. Translated: CASTQTLTQTQFF.

This clonotype has a handful of counts. The chain is built from TRBV20-1 and TRBJ2-7; the match to TRBD2 covers 11 bases. Trimming at V came to 6 bases and at J to 6 bases, leaving 4 bases not matched to a gene. From germline, CDR1 is DFQATT and CDR2 SNEGSKA (reference sequence). The CDR3 has 12 amino acids. The CDR3 loop is CSASTSGSEQYF. The CDR3 coding sequence is TGCAGTGCCTCTACTAGCGGGAGCGAGCAGTACTTC.

V is TRBV20-1 and J is TRBJ2-7; D is undetermined. This CDR3 has 14 amino acids. Germline assignment: CDR1 DFQATT and CDR2 SNEGSKA (reference sequence). Trimming cost V 4 bases and J 6 bases, with 19 bases left between them. In nucleotides, the CDR3 is TGCAGTGCTATGGGTTCCGCTCGGATCGGCGAGCAGTACTTC. The encoded protein is CSAMGSARIGEQYF.

On this clonotype itself: A much larger clone is a single base away; this may be a read error. J is TRBJ1-2 and V is TRBV3-1; no clear D gene. CDR3 length equals 14 residues. Germline CDR1 LGHDT, CDR2 YNNKEL (reference sequence). CDR3 DNA: TGTGCCAACAGCCAAGTAAAGGCTAACTATGGCTACACCTTC. Amino acid sequence: CANSQVKANYGYTF.

The sample holds one count of this clonotype. The chain has TRBV30 and TRBJ2-1; no reliable D call. The CDR3 consists of 14 residues. Germline V gene sequence: CDR1 GTSNPN, CDR2 SVGIG (reference sequence). V was cut by 2 bases and J by 6 bases, with 14 bases left in between. The CDR3: CAWSWNGRLNEQFF. The DNA for the CDR3 is TGTGCCTGGAGTTGGAATGGCAGACTCAATGAGCAGTTCTTC.

Turning to this clonotype: A read error is possible here, since a much larger clone lies one base away. V usage is TRBV4-2 and J usage is TRBJ2-3, with D maybe TRBD1 (6 bases). This CDR3 region has 15 residues. The V end was cut by 3 bases, the J end by 2 bases, with 12 bases between. Germline V gene sequence: CDR1 LGHNA, CDR2 YNFKEQ. This chain's CDR3 is CASSHEGTPTDTQYF. For the CDR3, the DNA is TGTGCCAGCAGCCATGAGGGGACACCCACAGATACGCAGTATTTT.